The next 17 T cell receptor beta chains were all read from a single sample in a study of blood T cell repertoires in COVID-19. Using immunoSEQ multiplex PCR, the repertoire was profiled, and TCRdb retains in-frame clones only, with some absent. The sample includes around 200,000 clones, 70% to 90% seen only once; the top ten take under 3.5%. Sequencing was carried out using peripheral blood. The receptors were gathered from a man aged 60-69 years with acute or convalescent COVID-19.

The table lists this clone with a few counts. This chain uses TRBV18 with TRBJ1-5, with TRBD1 matching 7 bases. The J segment lost 1 base and the V segment lost 1 base, leaving 4 bases of the junction unmatched. The CDR3 totals 16 residues. The germline V gene encodes CDR1 KGHSH and CDR2 LQKENI. The CDR3: CASSPQTGVSNQPQHF. The CDR3 bases are TGTGCCAGCTCACCACAAACAGGGGTGAGCAATCAGCCCCAGCATTTT.

The chain has TRBV2 and TRBJ2-2; no firm D call. Deletions cut 8 bases from V and 6 bases from J, with 13 bases between. Per the germline V gene, CDR1 is SNHLY and CDR2 is FYNNEI. The CDR3 covers 13 residues. CDR3 amino acids: CASSGSKAGELFF. The CDR3 coding sequence is TGTGCCAGCTCGGGTTCCAAAGCCGGGGAGCTGTTTTTT.

The chain combines TRBV6-5 with TRBJ2-7, with 13 positions matching TRBD2. CDR1 and CDR2 (germline): MNHEY, SVGAGI. The V and J ends lost 6 bases and 6 bases, in that order; junction bases with no gene match: 5. This CDR3 comprises 14 residues. CDR3 in DNA: TGTGCCAGCAGATTCGGACTAGCGGGAGCCGAGCAGTACTTC. It specifies CASRFGLAGAEQYF.

The chain is built from TRBV5-6 and TRBJ2-3; no clear D gene. V lost 0 bases to trimming and J lost 6 bases, with 8 bases between them. The CDR3 has 13 amino acids. Germline CDR1 SGHDT, CDR2 YYEEEE. The CDR3 is CASSLASVDTQYF. In DNA form, the CDR3 reads TGTGCCAGCAGCTTGGCTTCGGTGGATACGCAGTATTTT.

The genes are TRBV7-2 and TRBJ2-2, with 11 nucleotides matching TRBD2. With V trimmed by 5 bases and J by 6 bases, 17 bases remained unmatched. CDR1 and CDR2 from the germline V gene are SGHTA and FQGNSA. This CDR3 has 19 residues. The CDR3, as DNA: TGTGCCAGCAGCCTTAAGCCCAGAGTAGCGGGAGGGCCGGCCGGGGAGCTGTTTTTT. Protein sequence: CASSLKPRVAGGPAGELFF.

The chain recombines TRBV28 with TRBJ2-1, with TRBD2 identical over 14 bases. V lost 7 bases to trimming and J lost 4 bases; unmatched junction nucleotides: 6. The CDR3 length is 16 residues. The germline V gene encodes CDR1 MDHEN and CDR2 SYDVKM. The CDR3 spells CASTKGTSGSYNEQFF. CDR3 in DNA: TGTGCCAGCACTAAGGGGACTAGCGGGAGTTACAATGAGCAGTTCTTC.

V gene TRBV27 combines with J gene TRBJ2-2, with 11 bases aligning to TRBD2. Trimming at V came to 0 bases and at J to 4 bases, leaving 4 bases not matched to a gene. The CDR3 loop spans 17 amino acids. The germline gives CDR1 MNHEY, CDR2 SMNVEV (reference sequence). The CDR3 nucleotides are TGTGCCAGCAGTTTATCTAGCGGGAGGGCCGCCACCGGGGAGCTGTTTTTT. It specifies CASSLSSGRAATGELFF.

The rearrangement links TRBV7-3 to TRBJ2-1; 12 positions match TRBD2. The CDR3 runs to 15 residues. Losses at the gene ends were 3 bases for V and 3 bases for J; bases not matched to a gene: 0. Germline V gives CDR1 SGHTA, CDR2 FQGTGA. The CDR3 bases are TGTGCCAGCAGCTTGACTAGCGGGGGCTACAATGAGCAGTTCTTC. Encoded protein: CASSLTSGGYNEQFF.

This chain links TRBV7-2 with TRBJ2-4, with 8 positions matching TRBD1. With V trimmed by 1 base and J by 0 bases, 5 bases remained unmatched. The CDR3 sequence is 17 residues long. Germline CDR1 is SGHTA and CDR2 is FQGNSA. CDR3 sequence: CASSLEGTGLAKNIQYF. The CDR3 nucleotides are TGTGCCAGCAGCTTAGAAGGGACAGGCTTAGCCAAAAACATTCAGTACTTC.

The rearrangement joins TRBV5-6 to TRBJ2-2, with D possibly matching TRBD2 (5 bases). V dropped 7 bases and J dropped 3 bases, with 16 bases sitting between them. The germline gives CDR1 SGHDT, CDR2 YYEEEE. This CDR3 spans 15 amino acids. This CDR3 reads CASAGSLADTGELFF. The CDR3 nucleotides read TGTGCCAGCGCTGGTTCGCTAGCAGACACCGGGGAGCTGTTTTTT. The full variable domain, completed using reference TRBV5-6 and TRBJ2-2, is DAGVTQSPTHLIKTRGQQVTLRCSPKSGHDTVSWYQQALGQGPQFIFQYYEEEERQRGNFPDRFSGHQFPNYSSELNVNALLLGDSALYLCASAGSLADTGELFFGEGSRLTVL.

V gene TRBV4-1 combines with J gene TRBJ2-7; a weak D match, TRBD2 (5 bases). This CDR3 has 14 amino acids. Looked up from germline, CDR1 is MGHRA and CDR2 is YSYEKL. Trimming removed 1 base from V and 2 bases from J, with 9 bases in between. CDR3 region: CASSQVGDPYEQYF. DNA of the CDR3: TGCGCCAGCAGCCAAGTCGGGGATCCCTACGAGCAGTACTTC.

The rearrangement links TRBV10-3 to TRBJ2-2, with TRBD1 matching 8 bases. Looked up from germline, CDR1 is ENHRY and CDR2 is SYGVKD. Trimming cost V 11 bases and J 5 bases; bases outside gene matches: 7. The length of the CDR3 is 13 residues. The DNA of the CDR3 is TGTGCCTCCCGGACAGGGCGAACCGGGGAGCTGTTTTTT. It translates to CASRTGRTGELFF.

The chain joins TRBV9 to TRBJ1-4; tentatively, D is TRBD1 (5 bases). Germline V lookup: CDR1 SGDLS, CDR2 YYNGEE. The ends were cut back, 0 bases at V and 10 bases at J, with 13 bases in the middle. The CDR3 runs to 14 residues. This CDR3 is CASSVGRGQGKLFF. The CDR3 DNA sequence: TGTGCCAGCAGCGTAGGGAGAGGCCAGGGAAAACTGTTTTTT.

This chain uses TRBV28 with TRBJ1-2; 9 bases match TRBD1. After removal of 4 bases from V and 4 bases from J, the junction contained 19 bases not matched to a gene. The CDR3 consists of 19 residues. Germline V CDR1 and CDR2: MDHEN, SYDVKM. CDR3 region: CASSSSRILQGATPYGYTF. The CDR3 nucleotides are TGTGCCAGCAGTTCATCACGCATCTTACAGGGGGCGACCCCCTATGGCTACACCTTC.

This clone was detected once. The CDR3 reads CASSLRQGGGAFF. DNA for the CDR3: TGTGCCAGCAGTCTCCGACAGGGGGGAGGAGCTTTCTTT. J is TRBJ1-1 and V is TRBV6-4; 9 bases are shared with TRBD1. This CDR3 has 13 residues. The germline CDR1 and CDR2 sequences are MRHNA and SNTAGT. The V gene end was trimmed by 5 bases and the J gene end by 10 bases; junction bases not matched to a gene: 8.

The chain links TRBV24-1 to TRBJ1-2, with D unclear. CDR1 is KGHDR, CDR2 SFDVKD, per germline. V was pared by 4 bases and J by 6 bases, with 8 bases between. The CDR3 is made up of 12 amino acids. This chain's CDR3 is CATSDGLDGYTF. The DNA of the CDR3 is TGTGCCACCAGTGACGGTTTAGATGGCTACACCTTC.

This clone showed up just a few times. The CDR3 nucleotides are TGTGCCATCAGTGAGGGAGGGTTGCGAGGCTACACCTTC. It translates to CAISEGGLRGYTF. The chain joins TRBV10-3 to TRBJ1-2; D remains unclear. Germline CDR1 and CDR2: ENHRY and SYGVKD. Trimming shortened V by 2 bases and J by 8 bases, and 12 bases separated the two germline ends. The CDR3 is made up of 13 amino acids.